The rows below give T cell receptor beta chains drawn from one sample of a study of PD-1 blockade in classical Hodgkin lymphoma. Generated by immunoSEQ multiplex PCR, the TCRdb table keeps only in-frame clones and is missing some. This table has approximately 98,000 clones, roughly nine tenths appearing once. The sample in question was peripheral blood mononuclear cells (PBMCs), obtained before the second cycle of nivolumab. Receptors were obtained from a human donor with classical Hodgkin lymphoma. CDR3s include the opening cysteine and the closing phenylalanine or tryptophan. D genes are given only for firm matches. Expanded clones get a size class; other rows say once, few or many, or leave the size out.

CDR3 protein: CASSLAGQGAYEQYF
CDR3 DNA: TGTGCCAGCAGTTTAGCGGGACAGGGGGCCTACGAGCAGTACTTC
clone size: NA
D gene: TRBD1
V gene: TRBV27
J gene: TRBJ2-7

CDR3 protein: CASSLTLKSSPLHF
CDR3 DNA: TGCGCCAGCAGCCTTACATTGAAGAGTTCACCCCTCCACTTT
clone size: NA
D gene: NA
V gene: TRBV4-3
J gene: TRBJ1-6

CDR3 protein: CAWSSIYIRDADTQYF
CDR3 DNA: TGTGCCTGGAGTTCGATCTACATTCGGGACGCAGATACGCAGTATTTT
clone size: NA
D gene: NA
V gene: TRBV30
J gene: TRBJ2-3

CDR3 protein: CASSMGTAYNEQFF
CDR3 DNA: TGTGCCAGCTCAATGGGGACAGCCTACAATGAGCAGTTCTTC
clone size: NA
D gene: TRBD1
V gene: TRBV18
J gene: TRBJ2-1

CDR3 protein: CASSQGRGRASTDTQYF
CDR3 DNA: TGCGCCAGCAGCCAAGGGAGGGGGAGGGCCAGCACAGATACGCAGTATTTT
clone size: NA
D gene: NA
V gene: TRBV7-9
J gene: TRBJ2-3

CDR3 protein: CASMGQPNQPQHF
CDR3 DNA: TGTGCCAGCATGGGACAGCCGAATCAGCCCCAGCATTTT
clone size: NA
D gene: TRBD1
V gene: TRBV2
J gene: TRBJ1-5

CDR3 protein: CASRRRDSREQFF
CDR3 DNA: TGTGCCAGCAGGCGGAGGGACTCCCGAGAGCAGTTCTTC
clone size: NA
D gene: NA
V gene: TRBV7-9
J gene: TRBJ2-1

CDR3 protein: CASSLPGEGTEAFF
CDR3 DNA: TGCGCCAGCAGCCTTCCGGGCGAAGGCACTGAAGCTTTCTTT
clone size: NA
D gene: NA
V gene: TRBV5-1
J gene: TRBJ1-1

CDR3 protein: CASSRDYRDTQYF
CDR3 DNA: TGTGCCAGCAGCCGGGACTACCGAGATACGCAGTATTTT
clone size: NA
D gene: TRBD2
V gene: TRBV2
J gene: TRBJ2-3

CDR3 protein: CASRWEAQSSYNEQFF
CDR3 DNA: TGTGCCAGTCGGTGGGAGGCCCAGAGCTCCTACAATGAGCAGTTCTTC
clone size: once
D gene: NA
V gene: TRBV19
J gene: TRBJ2-1

CDR3 protein: CASSLVRGLDKNIQYF
CDR3 DNA: TGTGCCAGCAGCTTAGTGAGGGGGCTGGACAAAAACATTCAGTACTTC
clone size: NA
D gene: TRBD1
V gene: TRBV7-9
J gene: TRBJ2-4

CDR3 protein: CASSIKNEKLFF
CDR3 DNA: TGTGCCAGTAGTATAAAGAATGAAAAACTGTTTTTT
clone size: NA
D gene: NA
V gene: TRBV19
J gene: TRBJ1-4

CDR3 protein: CASSEWDRAIGFSNQPQHF
CDR3 DNA: TGTGCCAGCAGTGAATGGGACAGGGCGATAGGTTTTAGCAATCAGCCCCAGCATTTT
clone size: once
D gene: TRBD1
V gene: TRBV27
J gene: TRBJ1-5

CDR3 protein: CASSLAGTRDTDTQYF
CDR3 DNA: TGTGCCAGCAGCTTGGCGGGGACGAGGGACACAGATACGCAGTATTTT
clone size: NA
D gene: NA
V gene: TRBV5-6
J gene: TRBJ2-3

CDR3 protein: CAISETGGNQPQHF
CDR3 DNA: TGTGCCATCAGCGAAACAGGGGGGAATCAGCCCCAGCATTTT
clone size: NA
D gene: TRBD1
V gene: TRBV10-3
J gene: TRBJ1-5